These T cell receptor beta chains were read from a single sample in a study of blood T cells in healthy people across ages. Via MiXCR, TCRdb re-called the 5' RACE reads, giving one row per CDR3 protein. The table includes 800,000 to 950,000 distinct CDR3 sequences, almost 30% detected once. The same specimen was also included in a second study, on T cells of mothers and their children.

The specimen sequenced was blood. The receptors originated from a woman aged 40-49 years in good health. CDR3s include the opening cysteine and the closing phenylalanine or tryptophan. The D gene is left open where the match is weak. A clone size is listed for some rows: how often the clone was seen (once, few, many), or a class if it is expanded.

D gene	clone size	J gene	V gene	CDR3 protein	CDR3 DNA
.	.	TRBJ2-2	TRBV3-1	CASSPVWGRGGTGELFF	TGTGCCAGCAGCCCCGTGTGGGGGCGCGGTGGCACCGGGGAGCTGTTTTTT
.	many	TRBJ2-7	TRBV5-1	CASSLGTLDEQYF	TGCGCCAGCAGCTTAGGGACCCTCGACGAGCAGTACTTC
.	many	TRBJ2-7	TRBV2	CASSWTSYEQYF	TGTGCCAGCAGCTGGACAAGCTACGAGCAGTACTTC
TRBD1	.	TRBJ1-1	TRBV6-2/TRBV6-3	CASSSTGGRGTEAFF	TGTGCCAGCAGTTCGACAGGGGGCCGGGGCACTGAAGCTTTCTTT
.	few	TRBJ1-4	TRBV27	CASSLVGAIGNEKLFF	TGTGCCAGCAGCCTCGTTGGGGCCATCGGTAATGAAAAACTGTTTTTT
TRBD1	many	TRBJ2-4	TRBV4-1	CASSLTGGPRLPQYF	TGCGCCAGCAGCCTTACAGGGGGTCCCCGTCTCCCTCAGTACTTC
TRBD1	.	TRBJ2-7	TRBV6-5	CASSYSRQGARYEQYF	TGTGCCAGCAGTTACTCGAGGCAGGGGGCGAGGTACGAGCAGTACTTC
.	many	TRBJ2-1	TRBV7-6	CASSLIETTRGVPGNEQFF	TGTGCCAGCAGCTTGATCGAGACGACGCGGGGCGTCCCGGGCAATGAGCAGTTCTTC
TRBD1	once	TRBJ1-2	TRBV3-1	CASSQGQGARNYGYTF	TGTGCCAGCAGCCAGGGACAGGGGGCGAGAAACTATGGCTACACCTTC
TRBD2	.	TRBJ2-7	TRBV7-8	CASSLASLAGSSYEQYF	TGTGCCAGCAGCCTGGCTTCGTTAGCGGGGAGCTCCTACGAGCAGTACTTC
.	few	TRBJ1-4	TRBV12-3/TRBV12-4	CASSFNRPVGKLFF	TGTGCCAGCAGTTTCAACAGACCAGTCGGAAAACTGTTTTTT
.	.	TRBJ2-2	TRBV7-2	CASSPPGRQTGELFF	TGTGCCAGCAGCCCCCCGGGCCGCCAGACCGGGGAGCTGTTTTTT
TRBD1	.	TRBJ1-1	TRBV20-1	CSANGQGEVNTEAFF	TGCAGTGCAAATGGACAGGGGGAAGTGAACACTGAAGCTTTCTTT
TRBD2	.	TRBJ2-1	TRBV27	CASSFTGGAYNEQFF	TGTGCCAGCAGTTTTACGGGGGGGGCATACAATGAGCAGTTCTTC
TRBD1	few	TRBJ2-7	TRBV29-1	CSVEGLQGAEEQYF	TGCAGCGTTGAAGGTCTGCAGGGGGCGGAGGAGCAGTACTTC
.	many	TRBJ1-5	TRBV7-2	CASSEGPNQPQHF	TGTGCCAGCAGCGAGGGTCCGAATCAGCCCCAGCATTTT
.	many	TRBJ2-1	TRBV20-1	CSARLPGPTYNEQFF	TGCAGTGCTAGACTCCCGGGGCCTACCTACAATGAGCAGTTCTTC
TRBD1	.	TRBJ1-1	TRBV18	CTSSPPYFGRGRPEAFF	TGTACCAGCTCACCACCGTATTTCGGCAGGGGGAGGCCTGAAGCTTTCTTT
.	many	TRBJ2-7	TRBV28	CASSFRVGGEQYF	TGTGCCAGCAGTTTTCGCGTCGGTGGTGAGCAGTACTTC
.	.	TRBJ1-3	TRBV27	CASSLFAGMAEPGNTRYF	TGTGCCAGCAGTTTATTTGCAGGGATGGCAGAACCTGGAAACACCAGATATTTT
.	many	TRBJ2-7	TRBV10-3	CAIGGLLRDEQYF	TGTGCCATCGGTGGACTTCTTCGGGACGAGCAGTACTTC
TRBD2	few	TRBJ2-1	TRBV3-1	CASSQKVGLAGGPSSYNEQFF	TGTGCCAGCAGCCAAAAGGTCGGGCTAGCGGGGGGCCCGAGCTCCTACAATGAGCAGTTCTTC
.	once	TRBJ2-5	TRBV5-1	CASSLVGADETQYF	TGCGCCAGCAGCTTGGTCGGGGCTGACGAGACCCAGTACTTC
.	few	TRBJ1-2	TRBV7-2	CASSLSTFRAPYGYTF	TGTGCCAGCAGCTTATCGACGTTCAGGGCGCCGTATGGCTACACCTTC
TRBD1	.	TRBJ1-1	TRBV12-3/TRBV12-4	CAGTLRTGVTEAFF	TGTGCCGGCACCCTGCGGACAGGGGTCACTGAAGCTTTCTTT
.	.	TRBJ2-2	TRBV4-1	CASSQPKRSGELFF	TGCGCCAGCAGCCAACCGAAGCGGTCCGGGGAGCTGTTTTTT
.	few	TRBJ1-1	TRBV12-3/TRBV12-4	CASRSGIMNTEAFF	TGTGCCAGCAGGTCGGGAATTATGAACACTGAAGCTTTCTTT
TRBD2	.	TRBJ2-7	TRBV6-2/TRBV6-3	CASSYPPGLDYEQYF	TGTGCCAGCAGTTACCCTCCGGGACTAGACTACGAGCAGTACTTC
.	.	TRBJ2-5	TRBV19	CASSPRRQSAEQYF	TGTGCCAGTAGTCCTCGACGTCAAAGTGCGGAGCAGTACTTC
TRBD1	.	TRBJ2-3	TRBV6-6	CASSYWTGPTDTQYF	TGTGCCAGCAGTTACTGGACAGGGCCCACAGATACGCAGTATTTT
TRBD2	few	TRBJ2-1	TRBV14	CASSRRLAGLSSYNEQFF	TGTGCCAGCAGCCGCAGACTAGCGGGGCTTAGCTCCTACAATGAGCAGTTCTTC
.	.	TRBJ1-6	TRBV7-6	CASSLGGSSSYNSPLHF	TGTGCCAGCAGCTTAGGTGGCAGTAGCTCCTATAATTCACCCCTCCACTTT
TRBD2	.	TRBJ2-2	TRBV20-1	CSARDPNAGGLGELFF	TGCAGTGCCAGAGATCCGAACGCGGGGGGACTCGGGGAGCTGTTTTTT
.	.	TRBJ1-4	TRBV7-2	CASSGSVGNEKLFF	TGTGCCAGCAGCGGCTCGGTTGGAAATGAAAAACTGTTTTTT
TRBD2	.	TRBJ2-1	TRBV28	CASSLRELEQFF	TGTGCCAGCAGTTTGCGGGAGCTTGAGCAGTTCTTC
TRBD1	.	TRBJ2-2	TRBV7-2	CASKGQGANGELFF	TGTGCCAGCAAGGGACAGGGGGCCAACGGGGAGCTGTTTTTT
TRBD2	few	TRBJ2-3	TRBV27	CASWERGGSTDTQYF	TGTGCCAGCTGGGAACGGGGGGGTAGCACAGATACGCAGTATTTT
TRBD2	.	TRBJ2-3	TRBV20-1	CSDTSGGIDTQYF	TGCAGTGACACTAGCGGGGGTATAGATACGCAGTATTTT
.	.	TRBJ2-2	TRBV7-2	CASSLSMGAGTGELFF	TGTGCCAGCAGCTTAAGTATGGGGGCCGGCACCGGGGAGCTGTTTTTT
TRBD1	.	TRBJ2-7	TRBV3-1	CASSHAYRGIGNEQYF	TGTGCCAGCAGCCACGCCTACAGGGGCATCGGAAACGAGCAGTACTTC
TRBD2	.	TRBJ2-5	TRBV7-2	CASSLEGLAGEQETQYF	TGTGCCAGCAGCTTAGAAGGACTAGCGGGGGAACAAGAGACCCAGTACTTC
.	.	TRBJ1-2	TRBV15	CATSRDWVTERYNYGYTF	TGTGCCACCAGCAGAGATTGGGTGACAGAACGATATAACTATGGCTACACCTTC